This T cell receptor beta chain stems from a study of cytotoxic CD8 clonotypes in ibrutinib-treated CLL. The intended depth for sequencing was 1 in 200,000 to 1 in 1 million T cells. TCRdb keeps only in-frame clones here, not all; method: immunoSEQ multiplex PCR. The profile shows some 50,000 clones, 60% to 80% of them singletons. This CDR3 contains 15 residues. The germline CDR1 and CDR2 sequences are SGDLS and YYNGEE. V dropped 3 bases and J dropped 5 bases, with 15 bases sitting between them. The chain employs TRBV9 and TRBJ1-5, with TRBD1 as a possible D gene (6 bases). The specimen was PBMCs, collected after 12 months of ibrutinib treatment. The origin of this receptor is a human donor with chronic lymphocytic leukemia. In nucleotides, the CDR3 is TGTGCCAGCAGCGCTACCGGGACACTTCATCAGCCCCAGCATTTT. Residues: CASSATGTLHQPQHF.